This record looks at one T cell receptor (beta chain) sequence and its context. What it recognizes is unknown. Relative to the germline gene, one junction end is altered; a read error may explain this. This entry comes from a study of CD8+ T cells in alopecia areata. Whole-study findings and limits: Besides other cells, scalp samples also yield sequences of resident alphabeta T cells from normal skin. Higher clonality than in normal scalp was seen in lesional scalp, especially alopecia totalis/universalis.

CDR3 length equals 15 residues. Germline-derived CDR1 and CDR2 are LGHNA and YSLEER. Sequencing relied on a cDNA template that was reverse transcribed from extracted RNA. Sequenced by immunoSEQ multiplex PCR; TCRdb stores in-frame clones only, minus some. This table has roughly 64,000 clones, roughly 46% appearing once. Peripheral blood and lesional scalp punch biopsies came from alopecia areata patients. This chain links TRBV4-3 with TRBJ2-5; D not resolved. What was sequenced was NKG2D-low CD8+ T cells sorted from blood. This TCR was sampled from a human donor with alopecia areata. CDR3 nucleotides: TGCGCCAGCAGCCCGGATGCTTCGTATCAAGAGGCCCAGTACTTC. Translation: CASSPDASYQEAQYF.